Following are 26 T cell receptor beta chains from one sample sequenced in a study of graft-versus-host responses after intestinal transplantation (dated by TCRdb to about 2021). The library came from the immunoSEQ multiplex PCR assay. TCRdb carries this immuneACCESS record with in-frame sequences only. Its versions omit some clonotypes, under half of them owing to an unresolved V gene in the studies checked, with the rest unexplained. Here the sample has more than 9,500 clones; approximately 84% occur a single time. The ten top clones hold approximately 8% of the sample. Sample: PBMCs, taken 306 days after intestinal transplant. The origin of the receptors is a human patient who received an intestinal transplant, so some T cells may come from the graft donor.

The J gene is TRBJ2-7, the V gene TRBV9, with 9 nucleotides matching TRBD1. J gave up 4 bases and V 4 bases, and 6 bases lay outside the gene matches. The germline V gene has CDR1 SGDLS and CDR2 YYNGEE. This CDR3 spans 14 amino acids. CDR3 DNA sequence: TGTGCCAGCAGCCCTCAGACAGGGGGGTACGAGCAGTACTTC. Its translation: CASSPQTGGYEQYF.

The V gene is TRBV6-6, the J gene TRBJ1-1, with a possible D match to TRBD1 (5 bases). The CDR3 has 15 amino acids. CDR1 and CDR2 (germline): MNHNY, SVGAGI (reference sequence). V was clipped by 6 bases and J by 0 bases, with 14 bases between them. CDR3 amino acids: CASSDRRPLNTEAFF. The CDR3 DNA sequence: TGTGCCAGCAGCGACAGAAGGCCTCTGAACACTGAAGCTTTCTTT.

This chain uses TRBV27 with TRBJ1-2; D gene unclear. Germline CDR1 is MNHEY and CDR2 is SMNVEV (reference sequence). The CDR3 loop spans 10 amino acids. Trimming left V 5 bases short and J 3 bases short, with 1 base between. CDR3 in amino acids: CASSDYGYTF. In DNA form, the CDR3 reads TGTGCCAGCAGTGACTATGGCTACACCTTC.

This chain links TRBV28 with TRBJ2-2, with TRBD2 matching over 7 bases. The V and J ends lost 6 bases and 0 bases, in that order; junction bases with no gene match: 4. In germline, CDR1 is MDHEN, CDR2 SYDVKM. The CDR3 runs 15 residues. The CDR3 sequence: CASRAGTTNTGELFF. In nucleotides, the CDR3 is TGTGCCAGCAGGGCCGGGACTACGAACACCGGGGAGCTGTTTTTT.

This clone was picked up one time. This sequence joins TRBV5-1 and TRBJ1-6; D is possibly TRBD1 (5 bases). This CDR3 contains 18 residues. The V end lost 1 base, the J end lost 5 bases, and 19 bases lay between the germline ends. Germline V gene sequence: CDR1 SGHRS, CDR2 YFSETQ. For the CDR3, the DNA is TGCGCCAGCAGCTTGAGCTTTCAGGGAAGAGGAGATAATTCACCCCTCCACTTT. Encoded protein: CASSLSFQGRGDNSPLHF.

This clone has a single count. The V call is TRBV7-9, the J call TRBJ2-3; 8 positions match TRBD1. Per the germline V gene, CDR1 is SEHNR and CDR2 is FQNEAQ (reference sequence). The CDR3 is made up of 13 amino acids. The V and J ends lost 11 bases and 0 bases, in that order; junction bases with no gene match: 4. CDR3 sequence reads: CAGQGISTDTQYF. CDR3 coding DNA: TGTGCCGGACAGGGTATCAGCACAGATACGCAGTATTTT.

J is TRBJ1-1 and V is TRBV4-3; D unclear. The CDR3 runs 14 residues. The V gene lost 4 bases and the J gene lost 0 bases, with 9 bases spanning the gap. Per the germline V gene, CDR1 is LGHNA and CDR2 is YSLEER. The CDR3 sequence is CASSLGILNTEAFF. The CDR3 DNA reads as TGCGCCAGCAGCCTCGGAATTCTGAACACTGAAGCTTTCTTT.

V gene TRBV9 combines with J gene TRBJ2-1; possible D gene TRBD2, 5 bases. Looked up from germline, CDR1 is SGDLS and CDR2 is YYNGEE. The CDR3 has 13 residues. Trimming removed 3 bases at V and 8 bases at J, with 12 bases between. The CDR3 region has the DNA TGTGCCAGCAGCGCCCCTCGGGAAGATGAGCAGTTCTTC. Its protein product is CASSAPREDEQFF. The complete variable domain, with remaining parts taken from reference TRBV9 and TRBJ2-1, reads DSGVTQTPKHLITATGQRVTLRCSPRSGDLSVYWYQQSLDQGLQFLIQYYNGEERAKGNILERFSAQQFPDLHSELNLSSLELGDSALYFCASSAPREDEQFFGPGTRLTVL.

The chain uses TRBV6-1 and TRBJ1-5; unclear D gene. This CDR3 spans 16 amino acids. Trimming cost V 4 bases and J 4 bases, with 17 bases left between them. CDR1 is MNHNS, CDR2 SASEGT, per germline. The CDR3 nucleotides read TGTGCCAGCAGTGCGCCCGGGTCAGTAGGGAATCAGCCCCAGCATTTT. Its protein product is CASSAPGSVGNQPQHF.

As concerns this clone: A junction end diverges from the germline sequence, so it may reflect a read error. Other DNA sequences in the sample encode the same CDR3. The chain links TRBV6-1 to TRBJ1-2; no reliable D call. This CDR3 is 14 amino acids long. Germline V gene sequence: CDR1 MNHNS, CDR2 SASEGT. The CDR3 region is CASSEPYLSHGYTF. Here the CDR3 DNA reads TGCGCCAGCAGTGAACCCTACCTCTCGCATGGCTACACCTTC.

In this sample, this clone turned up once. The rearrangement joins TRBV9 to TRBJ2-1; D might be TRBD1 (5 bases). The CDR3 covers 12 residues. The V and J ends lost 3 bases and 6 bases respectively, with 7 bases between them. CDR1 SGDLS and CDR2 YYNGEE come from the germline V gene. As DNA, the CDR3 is TGTGCCAGCAGCGGAACAGGCAATGAGCAGTTCTTC. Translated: CASSGTGNEQFF.

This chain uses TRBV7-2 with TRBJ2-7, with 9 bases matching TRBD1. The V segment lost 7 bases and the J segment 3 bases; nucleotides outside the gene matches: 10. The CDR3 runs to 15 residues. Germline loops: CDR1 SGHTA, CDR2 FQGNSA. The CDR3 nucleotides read TGTGCCAGCACCGTCGGACAGGGGCGCTACTACGAGCAGTACTTC. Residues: CASTVGQGRYYEQYF.

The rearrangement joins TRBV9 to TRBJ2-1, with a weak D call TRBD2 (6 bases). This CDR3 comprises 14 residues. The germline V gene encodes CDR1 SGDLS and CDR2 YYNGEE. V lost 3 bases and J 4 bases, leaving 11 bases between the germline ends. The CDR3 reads CASSEYRGYNEQFF. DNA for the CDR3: TGTGCCAGCAGCGAATACCGGGGGTACAATGAGCAGTTCTTC.

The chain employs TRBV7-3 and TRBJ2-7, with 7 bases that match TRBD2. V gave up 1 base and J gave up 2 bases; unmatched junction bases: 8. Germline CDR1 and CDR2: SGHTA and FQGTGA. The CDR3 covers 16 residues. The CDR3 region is CASSLSQASGPYEQYF. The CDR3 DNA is TGTGCCAGCAGCTTAAGTCAGGCTAGCGGTCCCTACGAGCAGTACTTC.

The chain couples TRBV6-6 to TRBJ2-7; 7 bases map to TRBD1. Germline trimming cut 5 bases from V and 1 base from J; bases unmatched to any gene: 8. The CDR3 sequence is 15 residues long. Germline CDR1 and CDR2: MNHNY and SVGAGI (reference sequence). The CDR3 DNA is TGTGCCAGCAGTCCCCAGGGGGATCCTTCCTACGAGCAGTACTTC. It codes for CASSPQGDPSYEQYF.

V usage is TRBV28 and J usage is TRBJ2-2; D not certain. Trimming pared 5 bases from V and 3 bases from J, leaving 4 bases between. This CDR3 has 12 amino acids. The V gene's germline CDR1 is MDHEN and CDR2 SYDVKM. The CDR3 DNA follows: TGTGCCAGCAGTCCAGACACCGGGGAGCTGTTTTTT. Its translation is CASSPDTGELFF.

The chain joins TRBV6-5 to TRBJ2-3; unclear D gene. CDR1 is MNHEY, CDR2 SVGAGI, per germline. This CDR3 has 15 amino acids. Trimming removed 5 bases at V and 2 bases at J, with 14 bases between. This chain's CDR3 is CASSPRSFSTDTQYF. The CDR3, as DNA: TGTGCCAGCAGTCCCCGAAGCTTCTCCACAGATACGCAGTATTTT.

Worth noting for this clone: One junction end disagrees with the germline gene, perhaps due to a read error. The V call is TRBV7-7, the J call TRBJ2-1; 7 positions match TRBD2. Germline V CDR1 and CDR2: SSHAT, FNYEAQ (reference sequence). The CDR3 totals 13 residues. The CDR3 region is CASSFRGGNEQFF. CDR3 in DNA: TGTGCTAGCAGCTTCCGGGGAGGGAATGAGCAGTTCTTC.

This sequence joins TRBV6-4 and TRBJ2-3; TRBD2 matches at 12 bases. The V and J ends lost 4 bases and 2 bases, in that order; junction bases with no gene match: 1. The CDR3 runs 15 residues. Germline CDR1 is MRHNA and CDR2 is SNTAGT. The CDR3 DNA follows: TGTGCCAGCAGTGGACTAGCGGGAGACACAGATACGCAGTATTTT. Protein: CASSGLAGDTDTQYF.

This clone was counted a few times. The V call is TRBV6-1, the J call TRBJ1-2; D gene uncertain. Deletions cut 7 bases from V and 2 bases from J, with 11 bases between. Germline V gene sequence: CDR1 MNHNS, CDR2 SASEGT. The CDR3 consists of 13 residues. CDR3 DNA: TGTGCCAGCATACCAGATGAAAACTATGGCTACACCTTC. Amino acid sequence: CASIPDENYGYTF.

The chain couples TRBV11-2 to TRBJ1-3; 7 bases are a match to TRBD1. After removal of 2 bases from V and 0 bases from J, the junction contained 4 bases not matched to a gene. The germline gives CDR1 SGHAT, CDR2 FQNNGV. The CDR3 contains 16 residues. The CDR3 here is CASSLRTGLSGNTIYF. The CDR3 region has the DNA TGTGCCAGCAGCTTAAGGACAGGTCTCTCTGGAAACACCATATATTTT.

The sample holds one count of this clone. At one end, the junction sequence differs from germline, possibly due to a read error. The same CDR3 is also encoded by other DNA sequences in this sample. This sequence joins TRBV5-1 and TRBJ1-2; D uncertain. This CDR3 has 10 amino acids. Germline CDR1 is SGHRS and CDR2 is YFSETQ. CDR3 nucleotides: TGCGCCCCCGCCCAGGATGGCTACACTTTC. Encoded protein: CAPAQDGYTF.

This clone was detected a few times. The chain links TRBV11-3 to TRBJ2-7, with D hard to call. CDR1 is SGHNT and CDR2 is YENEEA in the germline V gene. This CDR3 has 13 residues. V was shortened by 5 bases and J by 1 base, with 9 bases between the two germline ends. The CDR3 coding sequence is TGTGCCAGCAGCCCCAAAGGTTCCTACGAGCAGTACTTC. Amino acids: CASSPKGSYEQYF.

Here the CDR3 DNA reads TGTGCCAGCAGCTGGCCCCGACAGCTCAATCAGCCCCAGCATTTT. Protein product: CASSWPRQLNQPQHF. The J gene is TRBJ1-5, the V gene TRBV13, with a tentative D call TRBD1 (5 bases). Per germline, CDR1 PRHDT and CDR2 FYEKMQ (reference sequence). There are 15 residues in the CDR3. V shed 4 bases and J shed 3 bases, with 13 bases lying between them. Combining the CDR3 with reference TRBV13 and TRBJ1-5 gives the whole variable domain AAGVIQSPRHLIKEKRETATLKCYPIPRHDTVYWYQQGPGQDPQFLISFYEKMQSDKGSIPDRFSAQQFSDYHSELNMSSLELGDSALYFCASSWPRQLNQPQHFGDGTRLSIL.

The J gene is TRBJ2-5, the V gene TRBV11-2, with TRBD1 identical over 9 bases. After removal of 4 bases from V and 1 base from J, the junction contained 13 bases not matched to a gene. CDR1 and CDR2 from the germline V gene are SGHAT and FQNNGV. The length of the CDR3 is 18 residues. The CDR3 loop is CASSSRGGTGLLQETQYF. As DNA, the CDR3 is TGTGCCAGCAGCTCCAGGGGCGGGACAGGGCTTCTCCAAGAGACCCAGTACTTC. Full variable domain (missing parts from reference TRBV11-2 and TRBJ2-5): EAGVAQSPRYKIIEKRQSVAFWCNPISGHATLYWYQQILGQGPKLLIQFQNNGVVDDSQLPKDRFSAERLKGVDSTLKIQPAKLEDSAVYLCASSSRGGTGLLQETQYFGPGTRLLVL.

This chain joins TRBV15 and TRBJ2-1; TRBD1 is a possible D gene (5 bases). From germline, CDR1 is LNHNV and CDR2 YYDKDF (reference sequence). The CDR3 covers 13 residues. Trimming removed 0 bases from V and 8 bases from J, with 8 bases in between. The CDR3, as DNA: TGTGCCACCAGCAGAGATGAACAGGATGAGCAGTTCTTC. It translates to CATSRDEQDEQFF.